Given below is one TCR beta chain in context. Its antigen is still unknown. Assay: immunoSEQ multiplex PCR; the TCRdb copy retains only in-frame clones and omits some. The sample has about 59,000 clones, 87% seen once. The source of the sample is a study of OX40 agonist ivuxolimab in advanced cancers. The wider study: Dose-escalation subjects each had hepatocellular carcinoma, melanoma, renal cell or head and neck cancer. General study points: Among the lowest levels of clonal expansion were found in partial responders at 0.1-3.0 mg/kg. At 0.1 to 3.0 mg/kg, CD4+ and CD8+ blood T cells expanded clonally by week 6.

There are 13 residues in the CDR3. CDR1 is MNHEY and CDR2 is SVGAGI in the germline V gene. V was pared by 6 bases and J by 4 bases, with 6 bases of the junction left unmatched. This receptor was obtained from an adult with an advanced solid tumor such as melanoma, head and neck, liver or kidney cancer. V gene TRBV6-5 combines with J gene TRBJ2-7, with 7 bases matching TRBD1. The material was CD4+ or CD8+ T cells sorted from blood, obtained in a trial of the OX40 agonist ivuxolimab. The CDR3 bases are TGTGCCAGCAGCCCCTACAGGGGATACGAGCAGTACTTC. Translated: CASSPYRGYEQYF.